Sequencing of this T cell receptor (beta chain) was carried out in a study of regulatory T cells in long-lasting Graves disease. General observations from the study: Persistent disease preferred TRBV28, TRBJ1-2 and TRBJ2-5.

This clonotype was found a few times. What it binds is unknown. The germline V gene has CDR1 SGHDN and CDR2 FVKESK. With 1 base clipped from V and 9 bases from J, the junction kept 10 bases outside the gene matches. This CDR3 comprises 15 residues. According to the study, TCR beta libraries were built with iRepertoire HTBI primers and CDR3-region Arm-PCR. A single record per CDR3 protein comes from TCRdb applying MiXCR to the multiplex PCR reads. The sample holds about 500,000 distinct CDR3 sequences, more than 10% seen once. This sample's time point: newly diagnosed GD, antithyroid drugs for less than 3 months. From RNA extracted from PBMCs, the TCR library was made. All patients originated from an endocrinology department located in Xi'an, China. These same data were also listed under a study on T cells in Graves' hyperthyroidism and ophthalmopathy. From that study: First-round RT-PCR targeting the TCR CDR3 was performed with the HTBI primer set.

The sequence was obtained from a woman under 40 with Graves disease. The sample consisted of peripheral blood mononuclear cells (PBMCs), taken at new diagnosis, from a patient treated with antithyroid drugs. The chain carries TRBV14 and TRBJ2-5, with TRBD2 matching over 8 bases. The CDR3: CASSQAYGTRGPQYF. The CDR3 coding sequence is TGTGCCAGCAGCCAAGCTTACGGGACTAGAGGACCCCAGTACTTC. The variable domain in full, with the rest retrieved from reference TRBV14 and TRBJ2-5, is EAGVTQFPSHSVIEKGQTVTLRCDPISGHDNLYWYRRVMGKEIKFLLHFVKESKQDESGMPNNRFLAERTGGTYSTLKVQPAELEDSGVYFCASSQAYGTRGPQYFGPGTRLLVL.